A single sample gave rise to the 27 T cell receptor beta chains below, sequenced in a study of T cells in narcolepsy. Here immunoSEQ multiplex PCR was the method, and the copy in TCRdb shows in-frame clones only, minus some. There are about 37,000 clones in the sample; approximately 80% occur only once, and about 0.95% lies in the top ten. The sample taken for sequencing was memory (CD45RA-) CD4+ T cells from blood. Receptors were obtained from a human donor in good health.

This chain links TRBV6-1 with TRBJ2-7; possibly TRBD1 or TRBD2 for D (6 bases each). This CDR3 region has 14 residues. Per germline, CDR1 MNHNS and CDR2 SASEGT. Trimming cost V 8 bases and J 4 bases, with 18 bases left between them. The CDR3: CASGPLGGKYEQYF. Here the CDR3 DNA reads TGTGCCAGCGGACCACTGGGGGGCAAGTACGAGCAGTACTTC.

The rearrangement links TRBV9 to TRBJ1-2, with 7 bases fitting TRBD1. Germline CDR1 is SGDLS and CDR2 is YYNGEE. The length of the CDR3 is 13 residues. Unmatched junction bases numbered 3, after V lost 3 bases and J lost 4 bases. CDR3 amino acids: CASSGQGSYGYTF. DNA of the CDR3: TGTGCCAGCAGCGGACAGGGTAGCTATGGCTACACCTTC.

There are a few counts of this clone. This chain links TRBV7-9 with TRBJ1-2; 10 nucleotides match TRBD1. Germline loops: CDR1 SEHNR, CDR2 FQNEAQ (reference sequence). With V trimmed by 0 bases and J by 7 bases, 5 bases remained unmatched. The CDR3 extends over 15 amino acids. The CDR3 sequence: CASSLAGGQGSGYTF. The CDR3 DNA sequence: TGTGCCAGCAGCTTAGCGGGGGGACAGGGGTCTGGCTACACCTTC.

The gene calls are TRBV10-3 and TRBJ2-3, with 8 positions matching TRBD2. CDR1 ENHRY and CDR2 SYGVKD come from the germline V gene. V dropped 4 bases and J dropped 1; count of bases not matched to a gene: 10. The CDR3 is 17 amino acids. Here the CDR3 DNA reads TGTGCCATCAGTGTCCCGCGCGGGGGGCCAGGCACAGATACGCAGTATTTT. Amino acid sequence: CAISVPRGGPGTDTQYF.

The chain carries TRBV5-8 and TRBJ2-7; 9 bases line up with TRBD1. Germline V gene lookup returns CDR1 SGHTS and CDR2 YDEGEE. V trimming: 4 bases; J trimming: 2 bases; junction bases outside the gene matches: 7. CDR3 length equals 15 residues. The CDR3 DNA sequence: TGTGCCAGCAGCGGGGGGGACAGGGTAGCCTACGAGCAGTACTTC. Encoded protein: CASSGGDRVAYEQYF.

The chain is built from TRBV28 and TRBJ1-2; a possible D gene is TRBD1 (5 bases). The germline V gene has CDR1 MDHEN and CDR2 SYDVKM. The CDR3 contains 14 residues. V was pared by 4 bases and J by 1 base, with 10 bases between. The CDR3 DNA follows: TGTGCCAGCAGTTCGTCAGGGTTTAACTATGGCTACACCTTC. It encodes CASSSSGFNYGYTF.

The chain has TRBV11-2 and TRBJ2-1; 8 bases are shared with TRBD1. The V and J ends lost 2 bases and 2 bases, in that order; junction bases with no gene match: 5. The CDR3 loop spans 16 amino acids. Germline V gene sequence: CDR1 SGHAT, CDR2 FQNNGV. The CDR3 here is CASSLLGGQAYNEQFF. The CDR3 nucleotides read TGTGCCAGCAGCTTACTGGGGGGACAGGCCTACAATGAGCAGTTCTTC.

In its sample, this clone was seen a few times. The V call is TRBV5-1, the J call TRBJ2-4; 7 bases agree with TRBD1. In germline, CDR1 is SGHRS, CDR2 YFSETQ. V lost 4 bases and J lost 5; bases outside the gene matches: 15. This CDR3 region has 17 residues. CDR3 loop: CASSLRDSGFPENIQYF. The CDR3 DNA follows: TGCGCCAGCAGCCTCCGGGACAGTGGGTTCCCGGAAAACATTCAGTACTTC.

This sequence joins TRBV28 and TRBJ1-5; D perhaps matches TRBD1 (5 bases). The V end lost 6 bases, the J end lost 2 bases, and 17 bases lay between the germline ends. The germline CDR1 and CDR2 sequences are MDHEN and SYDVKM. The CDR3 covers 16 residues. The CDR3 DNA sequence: TGTGCCAGCAGCAAAAGCGGGGGTGGTGGCAATCAGCCCCAGCATTTT. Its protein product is CASSKSGGGGNQPQHF.

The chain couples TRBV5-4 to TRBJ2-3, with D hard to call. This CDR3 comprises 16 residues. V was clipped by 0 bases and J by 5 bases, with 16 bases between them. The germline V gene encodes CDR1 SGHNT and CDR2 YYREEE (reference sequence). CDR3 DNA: TGTGCCAGCAGCTTGGATATTGGTAGGGTGGGAGATACGCAGTATTTT. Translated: CASSLDIGRVGDTQYF.

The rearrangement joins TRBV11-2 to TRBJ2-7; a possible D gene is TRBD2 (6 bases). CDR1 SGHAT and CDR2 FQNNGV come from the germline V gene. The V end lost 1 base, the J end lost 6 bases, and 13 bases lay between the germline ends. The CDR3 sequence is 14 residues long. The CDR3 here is CASSLGSGVGEQYF. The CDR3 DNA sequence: TGTGCCAGCAGCTTAGGATCGGGGGTGGGCGAGCAGTACTTC.

The CDR3 protein is CASSLSQNQPQHF. DNA of the CDR3: TGTGCCAGCAGCTTATCCCAAAATCAGCCCCAGCATTTT. The V and J genes are TRBV7-2 and TRBJ1-5; D is ambiguous. Germline V lookup: CDR1 SGHTA, CDR2 FQGNSA. There are 13 residues in the CDR3. V was trimmed by 2 bases and J by 4 bases, leaving 6 bases between them. The full variable domain, rest sourced from reference TRBV7-2 and TRBJ1-5, is GAGVSQSPSNKVTEKGKDVELRCDPISGHTALYWYRQSLGQGLEFLIYFQGNSAPDKSGLPSDRFSAERTGGSVSTLTIQRTQQEDSAVYLCASSLSQNQPQHFGDGTRLSIL.

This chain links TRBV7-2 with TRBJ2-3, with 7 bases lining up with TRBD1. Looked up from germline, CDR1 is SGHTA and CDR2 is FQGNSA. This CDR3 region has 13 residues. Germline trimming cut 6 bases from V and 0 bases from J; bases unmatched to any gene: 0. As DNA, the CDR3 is TGTGCCAGCAGACAGGGGAGCACAGATACGCAGTATTTT. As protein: CASRQGSTDTQYF.

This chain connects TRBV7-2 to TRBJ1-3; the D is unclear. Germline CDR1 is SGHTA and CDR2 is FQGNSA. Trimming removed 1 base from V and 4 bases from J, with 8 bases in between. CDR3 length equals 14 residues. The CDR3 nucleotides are TGTGCCAGCAGCTTAGGGTTGGGGGGAAACACCATATATTTT. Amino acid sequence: CASSLGLGGNTIYF.

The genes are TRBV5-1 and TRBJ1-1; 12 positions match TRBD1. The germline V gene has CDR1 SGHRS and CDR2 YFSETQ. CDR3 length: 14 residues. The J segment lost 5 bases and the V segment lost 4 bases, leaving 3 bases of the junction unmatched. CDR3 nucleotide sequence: TGCGCCAGCAGCCGGGACAGGGGGCGTACTGAAGCTTTCTTT. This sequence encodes CASSRDRGRTEAFF.

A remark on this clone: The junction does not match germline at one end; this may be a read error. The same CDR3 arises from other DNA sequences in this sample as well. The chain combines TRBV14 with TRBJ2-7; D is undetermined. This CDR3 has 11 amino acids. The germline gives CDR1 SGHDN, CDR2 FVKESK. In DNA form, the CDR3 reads TGTGCCAGCAGCCAAGGGGGTCGGTCTGACTTC. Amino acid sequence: CASSQGGRSDF.

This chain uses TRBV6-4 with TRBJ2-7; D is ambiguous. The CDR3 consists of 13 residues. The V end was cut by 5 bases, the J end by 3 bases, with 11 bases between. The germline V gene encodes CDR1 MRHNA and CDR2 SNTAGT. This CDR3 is CASSHDWNYEQYF. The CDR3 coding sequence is TGTGCCAGCAGTCACGACTGGAACTACGAGCAGTACTTC.

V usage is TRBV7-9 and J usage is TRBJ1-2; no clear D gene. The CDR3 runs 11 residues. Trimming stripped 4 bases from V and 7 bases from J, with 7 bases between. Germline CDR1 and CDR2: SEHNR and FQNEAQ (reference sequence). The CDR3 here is CASSSRSGYTF. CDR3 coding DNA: TGTGCCAGCAGCTCACGAAGTGGCTACACCTTC.

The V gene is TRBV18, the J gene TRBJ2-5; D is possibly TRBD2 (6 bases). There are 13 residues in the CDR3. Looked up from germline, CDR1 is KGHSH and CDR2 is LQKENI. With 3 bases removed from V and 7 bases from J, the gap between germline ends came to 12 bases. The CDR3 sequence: CASSPGSGGTQYF. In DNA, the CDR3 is TGTGCCAGCTCACCGGGGTCCGGGGGGACCCAGTACTTC. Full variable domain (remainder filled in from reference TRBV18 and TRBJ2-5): NAGVMQNPRHLVRRRGQEARLRCSPMKGHSHVYWYRQLPEEGLKFMVYLQKENIIDESGMPKERFSAEFPKEGPSILRIQQVVRGDSAAYFCASSPGSGGTQYFGPGTRLLVL.

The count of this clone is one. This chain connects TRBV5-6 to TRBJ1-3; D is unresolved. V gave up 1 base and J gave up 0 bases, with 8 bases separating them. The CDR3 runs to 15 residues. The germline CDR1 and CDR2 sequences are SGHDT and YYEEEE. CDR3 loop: CASSLWLGSGNTIYF. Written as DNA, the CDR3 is TGTGCCAGCAGCTTGTGGCTGGGCTCTGGAAACACCATATATTTT.

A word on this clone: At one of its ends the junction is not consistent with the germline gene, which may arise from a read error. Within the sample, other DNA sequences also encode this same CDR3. CDR3 sequence (DNA): TGCAGCGTCTGTGTCGCTCAGGGCAACCAGCCCCAGCATTTT. Its translation: CSVCVAQGNQPQHF. This rearrangement joins TRBV29-1 to TRBJ1-5, with a tentative D call TRBD1 (5 bases). In germline, CDR1 is SQVTM, CDR2 ANQGSEA. The CDR3 has 14 amino acids.

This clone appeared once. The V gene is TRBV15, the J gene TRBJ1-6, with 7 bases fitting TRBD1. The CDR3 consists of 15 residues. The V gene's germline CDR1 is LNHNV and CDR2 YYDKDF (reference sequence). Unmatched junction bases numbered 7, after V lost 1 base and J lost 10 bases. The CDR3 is CATSRGDRASSPLHF. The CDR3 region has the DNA TGTGCCACCAGCAGAGGTGACAGGGCCTCCTCACCCCTCCACTTT.

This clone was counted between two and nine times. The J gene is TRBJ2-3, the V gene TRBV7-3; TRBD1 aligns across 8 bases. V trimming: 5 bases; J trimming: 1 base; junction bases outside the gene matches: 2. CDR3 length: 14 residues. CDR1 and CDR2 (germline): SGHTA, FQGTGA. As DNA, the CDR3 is TGTGCCAGCAGCCCGGACAGGGGCACAGATACGCAGTATTTT. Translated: CASSPDRGTDTQYF.

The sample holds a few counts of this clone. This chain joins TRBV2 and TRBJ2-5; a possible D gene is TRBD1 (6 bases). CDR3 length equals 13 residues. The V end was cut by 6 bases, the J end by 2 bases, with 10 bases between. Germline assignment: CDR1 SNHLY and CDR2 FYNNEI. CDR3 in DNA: TGTGCCAGCAGAAGGACAGAACAAGAGACCCAGTACTTC. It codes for CASRRTEQETQYF.

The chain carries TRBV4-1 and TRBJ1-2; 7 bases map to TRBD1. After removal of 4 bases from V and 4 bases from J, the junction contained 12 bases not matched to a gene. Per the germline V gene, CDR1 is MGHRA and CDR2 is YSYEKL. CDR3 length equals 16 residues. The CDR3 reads CASSPSGGGGVYGYTF. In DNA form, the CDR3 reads TGCGCCAGCAGCCCTTCAGGGGGTGGAGGAGTCTATGGCTACACCTTC.

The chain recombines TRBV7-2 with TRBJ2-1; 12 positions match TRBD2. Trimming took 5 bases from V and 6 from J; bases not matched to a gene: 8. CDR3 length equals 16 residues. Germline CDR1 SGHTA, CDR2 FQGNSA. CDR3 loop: CASSGQTSGRANEQFF. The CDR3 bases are TGTGCCAGCAGCGGACAGACTAGCGGGAGAGCCAATGAGCAGTTCTTC.

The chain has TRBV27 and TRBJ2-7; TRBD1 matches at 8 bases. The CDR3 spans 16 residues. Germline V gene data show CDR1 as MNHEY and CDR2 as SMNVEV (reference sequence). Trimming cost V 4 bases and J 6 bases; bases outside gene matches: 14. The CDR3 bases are TGTGCCAGCAGTTCTATACAGGGGGTAGGGTTCTTCGAGCAGTACTTC. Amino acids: CASSSIQGVGFFEQYF.